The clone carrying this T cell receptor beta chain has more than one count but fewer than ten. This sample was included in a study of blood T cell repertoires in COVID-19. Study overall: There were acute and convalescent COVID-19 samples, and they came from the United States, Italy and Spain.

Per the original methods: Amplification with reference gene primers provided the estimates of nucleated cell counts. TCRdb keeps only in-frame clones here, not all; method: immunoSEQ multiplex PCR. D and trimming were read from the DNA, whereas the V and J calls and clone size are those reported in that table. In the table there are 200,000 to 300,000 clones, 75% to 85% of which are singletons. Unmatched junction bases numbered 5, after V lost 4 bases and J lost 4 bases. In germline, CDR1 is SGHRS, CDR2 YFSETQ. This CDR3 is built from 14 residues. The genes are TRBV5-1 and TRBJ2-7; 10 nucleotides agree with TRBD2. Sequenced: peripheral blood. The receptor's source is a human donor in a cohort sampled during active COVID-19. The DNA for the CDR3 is TGCGCCAGCAGCAGTAGCGGGGGGAGGTACGAGCAGTACTTC. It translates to CASSSSGGRYEQYF.